Presented here are 13 T cell receptor beta chains from one specimen sequenced in a study of T cells after yellow fever vaccination (dated by TCRdb to between 2017 and 2020). The library came from 5' RACE. The instrument given in TCRdb is Illumina NovaSeq 6000. Clones were called with MiXCR by TCRdb after fastp trimmed the public reads at Q25, and only in-frame beta chains were retained. Identical CDR3 proteins give one entry, which carries the most common genes and DNA. Within this sample are 350,000 to 550,000 distinct CDR3 sequences, with 15% to 20% of them counted one time only. Over 15% of the sample comes from the top ten. This specimen's treatment or condition label, interpreted: live attenuated yellow fever vaccine strain. The sequences come from PBMCs, collected before the yellow fever booster vaccination. The origin of the receptors is a man younger than 35 who received the YFV17D yellow fever vaccine.

The rearrangement links TRBV7-9 to TRBJ2-4, with 7 bases fitting TRBD2. This CDR3 region has 16 residues. Looked up from germline, CDR1 is SEHNR and CDR2 is FQNEAQ (reference sequence). J gave up 5 bases and V 1 base, and 8 bases lay outside the gene matches. As DNA, the CDR3 is TGTGCCAGCAGCTTAGGTGGGAGGGGAAGGGAAAACATTCAGTACTTC. As protein: CASSLGGRGRENIQYF.

The gene calls are TRBV28 and TRBJ1-5; TRBD1 matches at 7 bases. Looked up from germline, CDR1 is MDHEN and CDR2 is SYDVKM. This CDR3 comprises 15 residues. The junction had 8 bases not matched to a gene; V was cut back by 6 bases and J by 3 bases. The CDR3 region has the DNA TGTGCCAGCAGGGCACAGGGGTTGAACAATCAGCCCCAGCATTTT. Its protein product is CASRAQGLNNQPQHF.

This clonotype was observed at least ten times. The genes are TRBV9 and TRBJ2-1; possibly TRBD1 for D (5 bases). V was cut by 0 bases and J by 7 bases, with 23 bases left in between. The CDR3 is 18 amino acids. CDR1 is SGDLS and CDR2 is YYNGEE in the germline V gene. The CDR3: CASSVEVGASPRSNEQFF. In DNA, the CDR3 is TGTGCCAGCAGCGTAGAGGTTGGGGCCTCACCCCGATCGAATGAGCAGTTCTTC. The full variable domain, rest sourced from reference TRBV9 and TRBJ2-1, is DSGVTQTPKHLITATGQRVTLRCSPRSGDLSVYWYQQSLDQGLQFLIQYYNGEERAKGNILERFSAQQFPDLHSELNLSSLELGDSALYFCASSVEVGASPRSNEQFFGPGTRLTVL.

This clonotype was picked up a small number of times. The chain recombines TRBV5-1 with TRBJ2-2; 7 bases map to TRBD2. CDR3 size: 17 residues. V was pared by 1 base and J by 5 bases, with 11 bases of the junction left unmatched. Germline V gene lookup returns CDR1 SGHRS and CDR2 YFSETQ. The DNA for the CDR3 is TGCGCCAGCAGCTTGAACGGACCTACGGGAGGAACCGGGGAGCTGTTTTTT. Residues: CASSLNGPTGGTGELFF.

This clonotype was observed a handful of times. The V and J genes are TRBV6-2 or TRBV6-3 and TRBJ2-6; 9 bases agree with TRBD1. J was trimmed by 2 bases and V by 1 base; bases with no gene match: 3. CDR1 is MNHEY, CDR2 SVGEGT, per germline. The CDR3 extends over 17 amino acids. The CDR3 region is CASSYLDRGAGANVLTF. Here the CDR3 DNA reads TGTGCCAGCAGTTACTTGGACAGGGGTGCTGGGGCCAACGTCCTGACTTTC.

J is TRBJ2-5 and V is TRBV7-2, with D possibly being TRBD2 (6 bases). This CDR3 spans 14 amino acids. The V end was cut by 5 bases, the J end by 1 base, with 11 bases between. Per the germline V gene, CDR1 is SGHTA and CDR2 is FQGNSA. The CDR3 loop reads CASSPGGAQETQYF. CDR3 coding DNA: TGTGCCAGCAGCCCCGGCGGGGCCCAAGAGACCCAGTACTTC.

Only a few counts were recorded for this clonotype. This chain links TRBV4-3 with TRBJ2-3; 9 nucleotides match TRBD2. The V segment lost 0 bases and the J segment 4 bases; nucleotides outside the gene matches: 8. The CDR3 is 17 amino acids. Germline loops: CDR1 LGHNA, CDR2 YSLEER. The CDR3 DNA follows: TGCGCCAGCAGCCAAGATTTCGCGGGGGGGCAATCAGATACGCAGTATTTT. This translates into CASSQDFAGGQSDTQYF.

This clonotype was picked up a small number of times. The J gene is TRBJ2-5, the V gene TRBV12-3 or TRBV12-4; 9 bases match TRBD1. The CDR3 extends over 16 amino acids. The V gene end was trimmed by 4 bases and the J gene end by 1 base; junction bases not matched to a gene: 7. The DNA for the CDR3 is TGTGCCAGCAGTTCGCGACAGGGGGGCTTCCAAGAGACCCAGTACTTC. Residues: CASSSRQGGFQETQYF.

The chain carries TRBV11-2 and TRBJ2-1; either TRBD1 or TRBD2 may fit D (6 bases each). Germline CDR1 reads SGHAT; CDR2 reads FQNNGV. This CDR3 is built from 13 residues. V gave up 1 base and J gave up 10 bases, with 11 bases separating them. CDR3 protein: CASSLGGGFEQFF. The CDR3 bases are TGTGCCAGCAGCTTAGGAGGGGGGTTCGAGCAGTTCTTC.

V gene TRBV14 combines with J gene TRBJ1-6; the D is unclear. CDR3 length: 13 residues. Trimming took off 1 base at V and 10 bases at J, with 8 bases between the two ends. Germline assignment: CDR1 SGHDN and CDR2 FVKESK. As DNA, the CDR3 is TGTGCCAGCAGCCAAGTTCAGAGATCACCCCTCCACTTT. This gives the protein CASSQVQRSPLHF.

This clonotype was found a few times. The genes are TRBV4-3 and TRBJ2-2, with D perhaps matching TRBD1 or TRBD2 (6 bases each). The V gene's germline CDR1 is LGHNA and CDR2 YSLEER. Trimming removed 0 bases at V and 0 bases at J, with 11 bases between. The CDR3 has 17 amino acids. CDR3 protein: CASSQDWGAANTGELFF. The CDR3 bases are TGCGCCAGCAGCCAAGATTGGGGGGCCGCGAACACCGGGGAGCTGTTTTTT.

The chain couples TRBV12-3 or TRBV12-4 to TRBJ2-7; 7 positions agree with TRBD1. The CDR3 covers 16 residues. Trimming cost V 6 bases and J 6 bases; bases outside gene matches: 17. DNA for the CDR3: TGTGCCAGCAGCCTTCGAGACAGGGAGATTACTTTCGAGCAGTACTTC. It encodes CASSLRDREITFEQYF.

The chain combines TRBV20-1 with TRBJ2-5; TRBD2 matches 10 bases. The CDR3 has 15 residues. V gave up 1 base and J gave up 5 bases; unmatched junction bases: 7. Germline CDR1 DFQATT, CDR2 SNEGSKA (reference sequence). CDR3 amino acids: CSARGGTGLAETQYF. CDR3 nucleotide sequence: TGCAGTGCTAGAGGGGGCACGGGACTAGCGGAGACCCAGTACTTC.